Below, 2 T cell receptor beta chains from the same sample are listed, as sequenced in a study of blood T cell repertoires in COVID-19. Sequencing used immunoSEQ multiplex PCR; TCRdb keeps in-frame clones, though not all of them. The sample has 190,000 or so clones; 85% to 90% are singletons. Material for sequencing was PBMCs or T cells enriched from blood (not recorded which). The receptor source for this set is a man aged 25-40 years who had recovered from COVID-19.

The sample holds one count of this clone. CDR3 DNA: TGTGCCAGCAGTCCAGGACAGGGGCTGATTTACAATGAGCAGTTCTTC. This translates into CASSPGQGLIYNEQFF. The chain employs TRBV27 and TRBJ2-1; the match to TRBD1 covers 9 bases. Trimming removed 5 bases from V and 4 bases from J; junction bases left unmatched: 9. The CDR3 loop spans 16 amino acids. Per germline, CDR1 MNHEY and CDR2 SMNVEV (reference sequence).

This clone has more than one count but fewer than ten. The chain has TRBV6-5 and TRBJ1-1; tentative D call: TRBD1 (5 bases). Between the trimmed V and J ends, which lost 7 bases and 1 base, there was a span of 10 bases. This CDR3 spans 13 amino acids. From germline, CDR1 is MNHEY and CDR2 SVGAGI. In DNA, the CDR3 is TGTGCCAGCATTCAGGGATCGAACACTGAAGCTTTCTTT. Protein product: CASIQGSNTEAFF.